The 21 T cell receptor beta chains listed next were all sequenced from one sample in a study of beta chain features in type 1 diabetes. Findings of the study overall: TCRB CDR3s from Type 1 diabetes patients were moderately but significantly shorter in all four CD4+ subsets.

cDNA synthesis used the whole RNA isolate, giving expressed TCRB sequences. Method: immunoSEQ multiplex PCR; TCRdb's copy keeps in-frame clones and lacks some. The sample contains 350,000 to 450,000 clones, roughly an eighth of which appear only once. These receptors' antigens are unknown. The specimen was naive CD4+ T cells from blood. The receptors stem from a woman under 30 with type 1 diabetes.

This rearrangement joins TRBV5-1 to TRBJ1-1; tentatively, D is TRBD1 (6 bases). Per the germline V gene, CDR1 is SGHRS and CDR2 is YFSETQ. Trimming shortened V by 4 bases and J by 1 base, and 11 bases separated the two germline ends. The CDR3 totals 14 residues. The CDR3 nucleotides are TGCGCCAGCAGCGGTAGGACAGCGAACACTGAAGCTTTCTTT. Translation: CASSGRTANTEAFF.

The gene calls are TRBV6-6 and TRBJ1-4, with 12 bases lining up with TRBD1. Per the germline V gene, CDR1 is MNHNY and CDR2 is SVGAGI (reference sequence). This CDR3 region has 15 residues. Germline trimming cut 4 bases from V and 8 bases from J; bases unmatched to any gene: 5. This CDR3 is CASSWDRGLGEKLFF. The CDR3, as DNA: TGTGCCAGCAGTTGGGACAGGGGGCTAGGGGAAAAACTGTTTTTT.

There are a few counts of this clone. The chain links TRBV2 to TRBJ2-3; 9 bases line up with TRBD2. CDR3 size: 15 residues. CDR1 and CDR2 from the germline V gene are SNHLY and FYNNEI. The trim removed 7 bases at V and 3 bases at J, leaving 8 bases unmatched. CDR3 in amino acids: CASKPGLARTDTQYF. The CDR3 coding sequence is TGTGCCAGCAAGCCCGGACTAGCGAGGACAGATACGCAGTATTTT.

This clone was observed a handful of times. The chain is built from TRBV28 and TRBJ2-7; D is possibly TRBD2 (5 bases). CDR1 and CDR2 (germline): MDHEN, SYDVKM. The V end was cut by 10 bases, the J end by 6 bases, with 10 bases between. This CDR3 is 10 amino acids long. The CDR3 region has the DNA TGTGCCACGGGAAACGGCGAGCAGTACTTC. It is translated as CATGNGEQYF.

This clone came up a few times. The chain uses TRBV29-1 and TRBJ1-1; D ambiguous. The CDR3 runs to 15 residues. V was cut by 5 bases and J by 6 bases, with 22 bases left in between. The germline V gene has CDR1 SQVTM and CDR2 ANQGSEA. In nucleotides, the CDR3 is TGCAGCGTTCGCCCCCTTATGCTCTCGGCGGCTGAAGCTTTCTTT. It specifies CSVRPLMLSAAEAFF. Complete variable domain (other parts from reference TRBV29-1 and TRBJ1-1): SAVISQKPSRDICQRGTSLTIQCQVDSQVTMMFWYRQQPGQSLTLIATANQGSEATYESGFVIDKFPISRPNLTFSTLTVSNMSPEDSSIYLCSVRPLMLSAAEAFFGQGTRLTVV.

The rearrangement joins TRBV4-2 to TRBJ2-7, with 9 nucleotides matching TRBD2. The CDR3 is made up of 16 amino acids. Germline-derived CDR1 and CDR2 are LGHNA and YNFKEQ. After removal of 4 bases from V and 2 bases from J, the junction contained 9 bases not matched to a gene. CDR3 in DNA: TGTGCCAGCAGCCTAACAACTAGCGGGCCCCCCTACGAGCAGTACTTC. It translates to CASSLTTSGPPYEQYF.

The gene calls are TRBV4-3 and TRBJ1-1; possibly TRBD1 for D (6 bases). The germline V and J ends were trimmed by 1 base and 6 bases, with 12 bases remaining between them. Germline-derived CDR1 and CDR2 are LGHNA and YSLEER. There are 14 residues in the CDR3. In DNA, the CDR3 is TGCGCCAGCAGCCAAGGGACAGAATGGGCTGAAGCTTTCTTT. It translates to CASSQGTEWAEAFF.

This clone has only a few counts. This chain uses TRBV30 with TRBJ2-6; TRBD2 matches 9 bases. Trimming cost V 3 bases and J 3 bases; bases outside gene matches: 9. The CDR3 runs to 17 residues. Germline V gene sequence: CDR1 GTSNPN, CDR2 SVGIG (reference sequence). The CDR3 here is CAWRHKREELGANVLTF. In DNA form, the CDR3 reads TGTGCCTGGAGACACAAGCGGGAGGAGCTTGGGGCCAACGTCCTGACTTTC. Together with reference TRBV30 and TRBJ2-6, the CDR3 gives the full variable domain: SQTIHQWPATLVQPVGSPLSLECTVEGTSNPNLYWYRQAAGRGLQLLFYSVGIGQISSEVPQNLSASRPQDRQFILSSKKLLLSDSGFYLCAWRHKREELGANVLTFGAGSRLTVL.

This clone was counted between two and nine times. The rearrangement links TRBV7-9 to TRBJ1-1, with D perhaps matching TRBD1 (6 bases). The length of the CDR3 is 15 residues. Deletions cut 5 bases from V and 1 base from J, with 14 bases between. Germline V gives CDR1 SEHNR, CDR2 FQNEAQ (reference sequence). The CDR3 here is CASSRGQRSNTEAFF. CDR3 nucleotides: TGTGCCAGCAGCCGAGGACAGAGATCGAACACTGAAGCTTTCTTT.

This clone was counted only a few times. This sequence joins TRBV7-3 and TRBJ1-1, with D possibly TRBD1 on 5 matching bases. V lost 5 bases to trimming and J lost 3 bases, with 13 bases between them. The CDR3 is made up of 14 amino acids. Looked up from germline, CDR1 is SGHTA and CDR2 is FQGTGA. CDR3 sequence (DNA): TGTGCCAGCAGCGCCAGGCCGGGGGACACTGAAGCTTTCTTT. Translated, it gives CASSARPGDTEAFF.

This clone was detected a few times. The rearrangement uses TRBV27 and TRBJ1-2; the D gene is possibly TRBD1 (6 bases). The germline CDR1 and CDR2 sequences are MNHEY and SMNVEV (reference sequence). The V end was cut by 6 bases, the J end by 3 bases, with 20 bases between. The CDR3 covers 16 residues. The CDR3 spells CASSSLGGDGYYGYTF. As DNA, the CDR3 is TGTGCCAGCAGCTCCTTAGGGGGGGATGGGTACTATGGCTACACCTTC.

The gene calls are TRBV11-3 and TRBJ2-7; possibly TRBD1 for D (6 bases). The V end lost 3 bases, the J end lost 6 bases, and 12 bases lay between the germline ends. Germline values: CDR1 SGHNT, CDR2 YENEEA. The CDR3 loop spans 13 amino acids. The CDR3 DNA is TGTGCCAGCAGCTTGAGACAGGTGGGCGAGCAGTACTTC. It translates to CASSLRQVGEQYF.

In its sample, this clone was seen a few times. The CDR3 protein is CASSLGDSRTYEQYF. As DNA, the CDR3 is TGCGCCAGCAGCTTGGGGGACAGCAGAACCTACGAGCAGTACTTC. This chain joins TRBV5-1 and TRBJ2-7; 7 bases agree with TRBD1. After removal of 0 bases from V and 2 bases from J, the junction contained 5 bases not matched to a gene. Germline V lookup: CDR1 SGHRS, CDR2 YFSETQ. The CDR3 contains 15 residues.

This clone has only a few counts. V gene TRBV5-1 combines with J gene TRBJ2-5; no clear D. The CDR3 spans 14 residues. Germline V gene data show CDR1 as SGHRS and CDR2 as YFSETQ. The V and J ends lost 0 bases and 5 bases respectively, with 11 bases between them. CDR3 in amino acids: CASSLVPERETQYF. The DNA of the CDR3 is TGCGCCAGCAGCTTGGTACCCGAACGGGAGACCCAGTACTTC.

DNA for the CDR3: TGTGCCAGCAGTTCCGGCGGCAGCTCCTACGAGCAGTACTTC. Translated, it gives CASSSGGSSYEQYF. The chain recombines TRBV7-9 with TRBJ2-7; D is ambiguous. This CDR3 is 14 amino acids long. The germline CDR1 and CDR2 sequences are SEHNR and FQNEAQ (reference sequence). V lost 6 bases to trimming and J lost 0 bases, with 12 bases between them.

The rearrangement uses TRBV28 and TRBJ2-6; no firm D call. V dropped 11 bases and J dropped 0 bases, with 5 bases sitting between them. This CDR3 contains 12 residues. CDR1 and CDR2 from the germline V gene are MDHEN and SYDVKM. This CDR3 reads CAVISGANVLTF. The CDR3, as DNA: TGTGCCGTAATCTCTGGGGCCAACGTCCTGACTTTC.

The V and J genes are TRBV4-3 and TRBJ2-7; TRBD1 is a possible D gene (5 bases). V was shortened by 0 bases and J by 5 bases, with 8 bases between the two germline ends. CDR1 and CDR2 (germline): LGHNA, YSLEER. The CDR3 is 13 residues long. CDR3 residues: CASSQDRGNEQYF. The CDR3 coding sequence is TGCGCCAGCAGCCAAGATAGGGGTAACGAGCAGTACTTC.

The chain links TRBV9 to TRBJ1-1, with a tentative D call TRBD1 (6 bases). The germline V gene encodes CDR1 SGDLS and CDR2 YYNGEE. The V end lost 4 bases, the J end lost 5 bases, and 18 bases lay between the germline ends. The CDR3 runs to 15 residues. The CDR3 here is CASSQRWGRQTEAFF. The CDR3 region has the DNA TGTGCCAGCAGCCAGCGATGGGGGCGGCAGACTGAAGCTTTCTTT.

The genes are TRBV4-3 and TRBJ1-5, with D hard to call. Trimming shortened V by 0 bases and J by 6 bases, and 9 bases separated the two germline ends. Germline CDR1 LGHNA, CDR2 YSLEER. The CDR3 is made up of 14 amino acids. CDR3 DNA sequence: TGCGCCAGCAGCCAAGACCCCTCCTTTCAGCCCCAGCATTTT. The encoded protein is CASSQDPSFQPQHF.

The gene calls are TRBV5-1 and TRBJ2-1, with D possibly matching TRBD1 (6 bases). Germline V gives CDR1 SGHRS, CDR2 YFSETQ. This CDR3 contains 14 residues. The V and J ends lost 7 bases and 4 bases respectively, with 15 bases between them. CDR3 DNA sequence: TGCGCCAGCGCGACCCCGGACAGATACAATGAGCAGTTCTTC. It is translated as CASATPDRYNEQFF. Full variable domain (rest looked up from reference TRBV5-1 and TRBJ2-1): KAGVTQTPRYLIKTRGQQVTLSCSPISGHRSVSWYQQTPGQGLQFLFEYFSETQRNKGNFPGRFSGRQFSNSRSEMNVSTLELGDSALYLCASATPDRYNEQFFGPGTRLTVL.

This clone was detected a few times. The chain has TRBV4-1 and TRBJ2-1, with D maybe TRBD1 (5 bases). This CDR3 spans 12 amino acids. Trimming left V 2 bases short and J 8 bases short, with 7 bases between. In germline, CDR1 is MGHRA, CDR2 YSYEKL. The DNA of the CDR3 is TGCGCCAGCAGCCAACAGGGCCATGAGCAGTTCTTC. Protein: CASSQQGHEQFF.